These T cell receptor beta chains were read from a single sample in a study of radiotherapy plus CTLA-4 blockade in lung cancer. Sequencing used immunoSEQ multiplex PCR; TCRdb keeps in-frame clones, though not all of them. The repertoire holds 71,000 or so clones, more than 85% seen once, with over 0.75% in the top ten. The sequencing used peripheral blood, collected from a patient treated with radiotherapy plus ipilimumab. The receptors come from a human donor with non-small cell lung cancer who had stable disease on radiotherapy plus ipilimumab. Both conserved end residues are part of each CDR3. Each record gives: V gene, CDR3 protein.

v_gene: TRBV5-1
CDR3aa: CASSLDIAEQYF

v_gene: TRBV30
CDR3aa: CAWSSGTSGNNEQFF

v_gene: TRBV19
CDR3aa: CASTIRTGVNYGYTF

v_gene: TRBV27
CDR3aa: CASSPPGQRLTDTQYF

v_gene: TRBV27
CDR3aa: CASGTSRYYEQYF

v_gene: TRBV7-6
CDR3aa: CASSLAQGSHGYTF

v_gene: TRBV15
CDR3aa: CATSTGTDRGYTF

v_gene: TRBV25-1
CDR3aa: CASSEYGYGYTF

v_gene: TRBV7-8
CDR3aa: CASSLQQGARYEQYF

v_gene: TRBV11-2
CDR3aa: CASSTGGRARSTDTQYF

v_gene: TRBV28
CDR3aa: CASSFRIAGAGNEQFF

v_gene: TRBV7-8
CDR3aa: CASSFHYSGDSRSEQYF

v_gene: TRBV27
CDR3aa: CASSPEPGQGRYEQYF

v_gene: TRBV9
CDR3aa: CASSPRRDLSSGNTIYF

v_gene: TRBV29-1
CDR3aa: CSVAGGSGYTF

v_gene: TRBV30
CDR3aa: CASLDRSNTGELFF

v_gene: TRBV5-6
CDR3aa: CASSLWQVGSPLHF

v_gene: TRBV5-1
CDR3aa: CASSSGSNYGYTF

v_gene: TRBV18
CDR3aa: CASSPPSASGRNDEQFF

v_gene: TRBV30
CDR3aa: CAWSLVRGGETQYF

v_gene: TRBV7-9
CDR3aa: CASSLSADRGTEAFF

v_gene: TRBV13
CDR3aa: CASSSSGPLRKTQYF

v_gene: TRBV6-1
CDR3aa: CASKSLAAYEQYF

v_gene: TRBV4-1
CDR3aa: CASSQGAGLAYEQYF

v_gene: TRBV7-9
CDR3aa: CASSPASGRASYNEQFF

v_gene: TRBV7-3
CDR3aa: CASSPGAVETQYF

v_gene: TRBV28
CDR3aa: CASSRGGRSSYNSPLHF

v_gene: TRBV10-1
CDR3aa: CASSEGPGQEIYEQYF

v_gene: TRBV28
CDR3aa: CASSPYGRGVYTEAFF

v_gene: TRBV5-1
CDR3aa: CASSRSPGGASTLPTSGNTIYF

v_gene: TRBV5-1
CDR3aa: CASSSGWGDEQFF

v_gene: TRBV4-1
CDR3aa: CASSRSPFPASGRASDEQFF

v_gene: TRBV25-1
CDR3aa: CASTQGSSYEQYF

v_gene: TRBV27
CDR3aa: CASRASGGPTDTQYF

v_gene: TRBV5-4
CDR3aa: CASSLAGGNTEAFF

v_gene: TRBV6-6
CDR3aa: CASSQTGAGTDTQYF

v_gene: TRBV21-1
CDR3aa: CASIPGTGLYEQYF